The 6 T cell receptor beta chains below all came from one sample that was sequenced in a study of blood T cells in healthy people across ages. The authors ran a second PCR of roughly 6 to 12 cycles using a sample-barcoded 5' primer and a J-beta primer mix. One entry per CDR3 protein, called by TCRdb with MiXCR from the 5' RACE reads. The top ten clones hold 10% to 15% of a sample with 800,000 to 950,000 distinct CDR3 sequences, about 34% of them seen once. The sequenced sample was blood. These receptors were taken from a man aged 18-30 years in good health.

This rearrangement joins TRBV20-1 to TRBJ1-5, with TRBD1 matching 11 bases. The J segment lost 5 bases and the V segment lost 5 bases, leaving 5 bases of the junction unmatched. Germline CDR1 reads DFQATT; CDR2 reads SNEGSKA (reference sequence). CDR3 size: 14 residues. The CDR3 is CSAVGQGAYQPQHF. Here the CDR3 DNA reads TGCAGTGCTGTTGGACAGGGGGCTTATCAGCCCCAGCATTTT.

The chain has TRBV20-1 and TRBJ2-7; D tentatively fits TRBD1 or TRBD2 (5 bases each). V dropped 3 bases and J dropped 7 bases, with 10 bases sitting between them. The CDR3 contains 11 residues. Per germline, CDR1 DFQATT and CDR2 SNEGSKA (reference sequence). The CDR3 sequence is CSASRGEEQYF. The DNA of the CDR3 is TGCAGTGCTAGTAGGGGAGAGGAGCAGTACTTC.

This clonotype was found a few times. One end of the junction does not line up with germline, which may come from a read error. V gene TRBV29-1 combines with J gene TRBJ1-4; D unresolved. The CDR3 has 13 amino acids. CDR1 is SQVTM and CDR2 is ANQGSEA in the germline V gene. The CDR3 reads CSVEDSSGSVLFF. The CDR3 DNA reads TGCAGCGTGGAAGATAGTTCCGGGTCGGTCCTGTTTTTT. Full variable domain (missing parts from reference TRBV29-1 and TRBJ1-4): SAVISQKPSRDICQRGTSLTIQCQVDSQVTMMFWYRQQPGQSLTLIATANQGSEATYESGFVIDKFPISRPNLTFSTLTVSNMSPEDSSIYLCSVEDSSGSVLFFGSGTQLSVL.

A note on this clonotype: This may be a read error: a much more frequent sequence differs by one nucleotide. The J gene is TRBJ1-2, the V gene TRBV7-9; TRBD1 might be the D (5 bases). The germline V gene has CDR1 SEHNR and CDR2 FQNEAQ (reference sequence). This CDR3 spans 18 amino acids. The V and J ends lost 2 bases and 4 bases respectively, with 23 bases between them. Here the CDR3 DNA reads TGTGCCAGCAGCTTATACGGATGGCGGGACGGGGCAGTCTATGGCTACACCTTC. As protein: CASSLYGWRDGAVYGYTF.

This clonotype was picked up a small number of times. The chain is built from TRBV7-2 and TRBJ1-4; possible D gene TRBD1, 6 bases. CDR3 length equals 17 residues. V lost 3 bases to trimming and J lost 4 bases, with 18 bases between them. Germline V gene lookup returns CDR1 SGHTA and CDR2 FQGNSA. Here the CDR3 DNA reads TGTGCCAGCAGCTTCCGACAGGCTCCTAATAATAATGAAAAACTGTTTTTT. Translating gives CASSFRQAPNNNEKLFF.

The chain recombines TRBV29-1 with TRBJ1-1, with a tentative D call TRBD1 (5 bases). Looked up from germline, CDR1 is SQVTM and CDR2 is ANQGSEA. The V gene lost 6 bases and the J gene lost 7 bases, with 15 bases spanning the gap. CDR3 length: 12 amino acids. The CDR3 region has the DNA TGCAGCGTGGGGGAGCCGGGGGTTGAAGCTTTCTTT. It codes for CSVGEPGVEAFF.